This T cell receptor beta chain was documented in a study of STAT5B mutations in CD4+ large granular lymphocyte leukemia. Study-wide results and limits: CD4-sorted patient repertoires seemed more clonal than healthy CD4+ repertoires.

In regard to this clone: The antigen is unknown.

Assay used: immunoSEQ multiplex PCR; TCRdb lists only in-frame clones, some missing. The top ten clones hold over 2% of a sample with tens of thousands of clones, nearly 80% of them seen once. The sequenced sample was CD4+ T cells from blood buffy coats. This receptor was obtained from a human donor in good health.

CDR3 in DNA: TGTGCCAGCAGCCAGGACAGGGTCGGGAACACTGAAGCTTTCTTT. It specifies CASSQDRVGNTEAFF. The rearrangement uses TRBV7-2 and TRBJ1-1, with 8 bases identical to TRBD1. The CDR3 contains 15 residues. Germline trimming cut 5 bases from V and 1 base from J; bases unmatched to any gene: 6. The germline CDR1 and CDR2 sequences are SGHTA and FQGNSA.